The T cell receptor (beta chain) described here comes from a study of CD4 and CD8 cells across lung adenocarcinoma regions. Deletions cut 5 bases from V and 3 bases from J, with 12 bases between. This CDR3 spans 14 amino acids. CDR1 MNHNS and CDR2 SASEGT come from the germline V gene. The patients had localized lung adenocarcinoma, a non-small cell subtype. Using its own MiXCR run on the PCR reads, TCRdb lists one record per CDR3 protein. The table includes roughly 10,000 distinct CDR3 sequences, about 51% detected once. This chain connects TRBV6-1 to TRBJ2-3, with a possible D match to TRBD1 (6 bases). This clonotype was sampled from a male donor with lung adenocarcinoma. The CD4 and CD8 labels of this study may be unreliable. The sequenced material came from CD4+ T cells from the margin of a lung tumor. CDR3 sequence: CASSKDSKTDTQYF. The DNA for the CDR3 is TGTGCCAGCAGTAAGGACAGCAAAACAGATACGCAGTATTTT.